Sequencing of this T cell receptor beta chain was carried out in a study of siplizumab effects on memory and regulatory T cells. The CDR3 is 14 amino acids. CDR1 is MNHEY, CDR2 SVGAGI, per germline. Trimming pared 2 bases from V and 2 bases from J, leaving 10 bases between. The method was immunoSEQ multiplex PCR; TCRdb's version includes in-frame clones alone and lacks a portion of them. The data hold over 100,000 clones, with around 90% observed a single time. The clonotype comes from a human donor in good health. The chain couples TRBV6-5 to TRBJ2-7; tentative D call: TRBD1 (5 bases). The sample taken for sequencing was Tregs sorted from blood. The CDR3 nucleotides read TGTGCCAGCAGTTACGTAGGGGCGACCTACGAGCAGTACTTC. This codes for CASSYVGATYEQYF.